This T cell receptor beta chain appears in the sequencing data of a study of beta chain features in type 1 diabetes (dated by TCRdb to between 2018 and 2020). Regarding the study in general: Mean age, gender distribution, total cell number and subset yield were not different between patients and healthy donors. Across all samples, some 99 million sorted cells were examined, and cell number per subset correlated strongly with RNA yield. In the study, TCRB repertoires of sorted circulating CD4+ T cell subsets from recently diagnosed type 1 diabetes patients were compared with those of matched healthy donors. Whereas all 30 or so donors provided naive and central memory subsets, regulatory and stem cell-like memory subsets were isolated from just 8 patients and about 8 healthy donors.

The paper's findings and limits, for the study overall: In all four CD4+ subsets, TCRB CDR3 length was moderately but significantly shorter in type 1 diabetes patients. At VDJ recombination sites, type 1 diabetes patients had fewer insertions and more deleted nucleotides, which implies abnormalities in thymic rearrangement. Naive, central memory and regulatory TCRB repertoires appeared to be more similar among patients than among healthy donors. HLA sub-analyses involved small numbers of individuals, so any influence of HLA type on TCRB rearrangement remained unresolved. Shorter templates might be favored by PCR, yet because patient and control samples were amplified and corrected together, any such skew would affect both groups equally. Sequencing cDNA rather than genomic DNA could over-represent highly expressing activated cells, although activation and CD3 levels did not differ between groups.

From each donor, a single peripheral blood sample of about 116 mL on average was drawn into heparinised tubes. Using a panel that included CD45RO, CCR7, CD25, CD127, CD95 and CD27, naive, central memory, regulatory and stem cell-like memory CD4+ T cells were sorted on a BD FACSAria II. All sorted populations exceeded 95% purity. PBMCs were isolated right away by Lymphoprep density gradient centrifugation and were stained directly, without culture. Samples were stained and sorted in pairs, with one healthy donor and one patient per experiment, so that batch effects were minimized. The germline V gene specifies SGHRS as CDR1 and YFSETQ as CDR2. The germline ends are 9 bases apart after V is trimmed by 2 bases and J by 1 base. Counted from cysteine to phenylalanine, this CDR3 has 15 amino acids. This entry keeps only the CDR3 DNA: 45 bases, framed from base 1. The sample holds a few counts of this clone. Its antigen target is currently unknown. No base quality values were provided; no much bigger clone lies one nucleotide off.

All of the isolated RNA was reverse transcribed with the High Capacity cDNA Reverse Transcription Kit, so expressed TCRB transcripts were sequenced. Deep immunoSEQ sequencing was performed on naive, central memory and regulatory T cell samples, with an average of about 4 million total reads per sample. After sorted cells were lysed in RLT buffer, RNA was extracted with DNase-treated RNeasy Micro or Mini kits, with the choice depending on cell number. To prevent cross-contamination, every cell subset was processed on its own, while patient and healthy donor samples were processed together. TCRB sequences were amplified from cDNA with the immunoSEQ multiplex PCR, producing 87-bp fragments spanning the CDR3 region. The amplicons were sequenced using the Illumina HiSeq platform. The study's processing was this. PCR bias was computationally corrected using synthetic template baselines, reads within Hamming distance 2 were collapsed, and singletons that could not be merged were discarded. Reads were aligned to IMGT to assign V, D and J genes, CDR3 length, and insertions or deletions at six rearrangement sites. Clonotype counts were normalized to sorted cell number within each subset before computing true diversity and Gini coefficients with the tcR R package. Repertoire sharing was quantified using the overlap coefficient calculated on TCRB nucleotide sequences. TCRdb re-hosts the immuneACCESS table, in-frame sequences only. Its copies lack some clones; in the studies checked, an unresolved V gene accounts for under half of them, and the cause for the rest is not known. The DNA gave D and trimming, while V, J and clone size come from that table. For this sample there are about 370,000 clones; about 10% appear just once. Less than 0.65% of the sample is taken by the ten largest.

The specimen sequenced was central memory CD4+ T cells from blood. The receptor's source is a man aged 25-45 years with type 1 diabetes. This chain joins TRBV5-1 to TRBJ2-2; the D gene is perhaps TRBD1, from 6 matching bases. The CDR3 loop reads CASSFGTLNTGELFF. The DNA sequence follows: TGCGCCAGCAGCTTTGGGACACTGAACACCGGGGAGCTGTTTTTT.